This passage covers 19 T cell receptor beta chains from one sample sequenced in a study of cytomegalovirus exposure and HLA in healthy donors. The PCR contained 60 Vbeta and 13 Jbeta primers. The repertoire was sequenced with immunoSEQ multiplex PCR; TCRdb's copy has only in-frame clones and lacks some. The table has approximately 160,000 clones, roughly 70% seen once. The sequencing input was PBMCs. These receptors were taken from a woman aged 40 to 49 in good health and CMV-seropositive.

This clone has only a few counts. The gene calls are TRBV7-2 and TRBJ2-1; 10 nucleotides match TRBD2. Germline V gene sequence: CDR1 SGHTA, CDR2 FQGNSA. V lost 7 bases to trimming and J lost 10 bases; unmatched junction nucleotides: 7. This CDR3 is 13 amino acids long. The CDR3 bases are TGTGCCAGCATGGTGGAGCGGGAGGGAGAGCAGTTCTTC. It is translated as CASMVEREGEQFF.

This chain links TRBV28 with TRBJ1-2; TRBD1 matches at 7 bases. The CDR3 contains 14 residues. The J segment lost 5 bases and the V segment lost 6 bases, leaving 9 bases of the junction unmatched. Germline values: CDR1 MDHEN, CDR2 SYDVKM. This CDR3 is CASSLPGQLYGYTF. The CDR3 DNA reads as TGTGCCAGCAGCCTCCCGGGACAGTTGTATGGCTACACCTTC.

CDR3 nucleotides: TGCGCCAGCAGCCAGAGGACCGGGGATGAGCAGTTCTTC. It encodes CASSQRTGDEQFF. This chain links TRBV4-3 with TRBJ2-1; weak D call: TRBD2 (5 bases). Germline V gene data show CDR1 as LGHNA and CDR2 as YSLEER. Trimming removed 3 bases from V and 8 bases from J, with 11 bases in between. The CDR3 sequence is 13 residues long.

This clone was observed a handful of times. This sequence joins TRBV4-3 and TRBJ2-2; the match to TRBD2 covers 7 bases. The trim removed 6 bases at V and 0 bases at J, leaving 4 bases unmatched. Looked up from germline, CDR1 is LGHNA and CDR2 is YSLEER. The CDR3 sequence is 15 residues long. The CDR3 loop reads CASSRDYPNTGELFF. In DNA, the CDR3 is TGCGCCAGCAGTCGGGACTACCCGAACACCGGGGAGCTGTTTTTT.

This chain uses TRBV18 with TRBJ2-7; no firm D call. The germline V and J ends were trimmed by 2 bases and 5 bases, with 10 bases remaining between them. Germline CDR1 KGHSH, CDR2 LQKENI. The CDR3 consists of 13 residues. The DNA of the CDR3 is TGTGCCAGCTCACCATCTAGATTCCACGAGCAGTACTTC. This codes for CASSPSRFHEQYF.

This clone showed up just a few times. This sequence joins TRBV25-1 and TRBJ2-7, with 8 bases aligning to TRBD1. The CDR3 is made up of 15 amino acids. Germline-derived CDR1 and CDR2 are MGHDK and SYGVNS. J gave up 3 bases and V 3 bases, and 7 bases lay outside the gene matches. The CDR3 is CASSDPGTGFYEQYF. In nucleotides, the CDR3 is TGTGCCAGCAGTGACCCCGGGACAGGATTCTACGAGCAGTACTTC.

The chain links TRBV6-1 to TRBJ1-3, with D possibly matching TRBD1 (6 bases). The CDR3 spans 16 residues. CDR1 and CDR2 (germline): MNHNS, SASEGT. Trimming cost V 3 bases and J 4 bases, with 16 bases left between them. CDR3 region: CASSDWRRTVGNTIYF. The CDR3 DNA reads as TGTGCCAGCAGTGATTGGCGTCGGACAGTCGGAAACACCATATATTTT.

V gene TRBV5-1 combines with J gene TRBJ1-1; TRBD1 matches 7 bases. The CDR3 totals 17 residues. The trim removed 2 bases at V and 1 base at J, leaving 11 bases unmatched. The germline gives CDR1 SGHRS, CDR2 YFSETQ. The CDR3 nucleotides read TGCGCCAGCAGCTTTTCGCCCTCAGGACAGGCGAACACTGAAGCTTTCTTT. Protein: CASSFSPSGQANTEAFF. Combining the CDR3 with reference TRBV5-1 and TRBJ1-1 gives the whole variable domain KAGVTQTPRYLIKTRGQQVTLSCSPISGHRSVSWYQQTPGQGLQFLFEYFSETQRNKGNFPGRFSGRQFSNSRSEMNVSTLELGDSALYLCASSFSPSGQANTEAFFGQGTRLTVV.

The rearrangement links TRBV19 to TRBJ2-2, with 9 bases aligning to TRBD2. Germline CDR1 reads LNHDA; CDR2 reads SQIVND (reference sequence). V was pared by 2 bases and J by 0 bases, with 7 bases of the junction left unmatched. The CDR3 loop spans 18 amino acids. CDR3 region: CASSIMSGGSTNTGELFF. CDR3 nucleotide sequence: TGTGCCAGTAGTATAATGAGCGGGGGGAGCACGAACACCGGGGAGCTGTTTTTT.

The chain's CDR3 is CASSEAHVFNQPQHF. CDR3 DNA sequence: TGTGCCAGCAGTGAAGCACACGTCTTCAATCAGCCCCAGCATTTT. This rearrangement joins TRBV6-1 to TRBJ1-5; D unclear. Germline loops: CDR1 MNHNS, CDR2 SASEGT. This CDR3 region has 15 residues. The germline V and J ends were trimmed by 0 bases and 3 bases, with 9 bases remaining between them.

The V call is TRBV4-3, the J call TRBJ2-3, with a tentative D call TRBD1 (5 bases). Germline-derived CDR1 and CDR2 are LGHNA and YSLEER. The CDR3 is 14 residues long. The V end was cut by 2 bases, the J end by 1 base, with 7 bases between. The DNA for the CDR3 is TGCGCCAGCAGCCAAATACAGGGCACAGATACGCAGTATTTT. Translated, it gives CASSQIQGTDTQYF.

This chain's CDR3 is CASSASRTARNTIYF. The CDR3, as DNA: TGTGCCAGCAGTGCTTCTCGGACAGCTAGAAACACCATATATTTT. The rearrangement links TRBV2 to TRBJ1-3, with a tentative D call TRBD1 (6 bases). The CDR3 has 15 amino acids. With 4 bases removed from V and 5 bases from J, the gap between germline ends came to 15 bases. The germline V gene has CDR1 SNHLY and CDR2 FYNNEI.

The genes are TRBV5-4 and TRBJ1-2, with D unresolved. This CDR3 is built from 13 residues. Germline assignment: CDR1 SGHNT and CDR2 YYREEE (reference sequence). V was pared by 0 bases and J by 1 base, with 4 bases between. The CDR3 bases are TGTGCCAGCAGCTTGGACGGTAACTATGGCTACACCTTC. It codes for CASSLDGNYGYTF.

The rearrangement links TRBV5-1 to TRBJ2-2; possibly TRBD1 for D (5 bases). V lost 2 bases, J lost 5 bases, and 7 bases lay in between. This CDR3 region has 13 residues. CDR1 is SGHRS, CDR2 YFSETQ, per germline. The CDR3 DNA is TGCGCCAGCAGCTTAGACAGAACCGGGGAGCTGTTTTTT. This sequence encodes CASSLDRTGELFF.

The V call is TRBV5-5, the J call TRBJ2-1, with 7 bases lining up with TRBD2. CDR3 length: 16 amino acids. Unmatched junction bases numbered 8, after V lost 5 bases and J lost 0 bases. Germline values: CDR1 SGHKS, CDR2 YYEKEE (reference sequence). The CDR3 DNA reads as TGTGCCAGCAGGGCTAGCGGACCTCGCTCCTACAATGAGCAGTTCTTC. This translates into CASRASGPRSYNEQFF.

The CDR3 sequence is CATILGGSGSLTDTQYF. The DNA of the CDR3 is TGTGCCACAATCCTTGGAGGTAGCGGGTCTCTCACAGATACGCAGTATTTT. The chain couples TRBV28 to TRBJ2-3, with 7 bases aligning to TRBD2. Germline CDR1 MDHEN, CDR2 SYDVKM. J was trimmed by 2 bases and V by 10 bases; bases with no gene match: 18. CDR3 size: 17 residues. Looking up the rest from reference TRBV28 and TRBJ2-3 gives the full variable domain: DVKVTQSSRYLVKRTGEKVFLECVQDMDHENMFWYRQDPGLGLRLIYFSYDVKMKEKGDIPEGYSVSREKKERFSLILESASTNQTSMYLCATILGGSGSLTDTQYFGPGTRLTVL.

Concerning this clone: The junction departs from the called germline gene at one end, perhaps through a read error. The CDR3 reads CASSPDRLNQPQNF. CDR3 in DNA: TGTGCCAGCAGCCCGGACAGACTTAATCAGCCCCAGAATTTT. This chain links TRBV6-1 with TRBJ1-5; the D gene is possibly TRBD1 (6 bases). This CDR3 comprises 14 residues. Germline V gives CDR1 MNHNS, CDR2 SASEGT.

The genes are TRBV5-6 and TRBJ1-1; tentatively, D is TRBD1 (6 bases). This CDR3 spans 14 amino acids. Germline assignment: CDR1 SGHDT and CDR2 YYEEEE. V was clipped by 4 bases and J by 0 bases, with 10 bases between them. The CDR3 DNA sequence: TGTGCCAGCAGCCAGGACAGAGTGAACACTGAAGCTTTCTTT. As protein: CASSQDRVNTEAFF.

This chain links TRBV28 with TRBJ2-3, with 9 bases that match TRBD1. CDR1 MDHEN and CDR2 SYDVKM come from the germline V gene. CDR3 length equals 13 residues. With V trimmed by 5 bases and J by 7 bases, 4 bases remained unmatched. The chain's CDR3 is CASSAGQGHTQYF. In nucleotides, the CDR3 is TGTGCCAGCAGTGCCGGACAGGGGCATACGCAGTATTTT.